Listed below are T cell receptor beta chains from one sample, sequenced in a study of T cell responses to AZD1222 COVID-19 vaccine. The data were produced by immunoSEQ multiplex PCR, yet TCRdb's version contains in-frame clones alone and is incomplete. The data hold about 83,000 clones, with 90% to 95% observed a single time. The source material was peripheral blood, sampled on day 0 of MenACWY control vaccination. Source of these receptors: an adult in good health. Each CDR3 is given with its conserved first and last residue. A D gene is named only where the DNA matches it firmly. Some rows mark clone size as missing; the rest say once, few, many or name a class of expanded clone.

CDR3 DNA,CDR3 protein,CDR3 length,J gene,clone size,D gene,V gene
TGTGCCAGCAGCCGAATCATTGGGACAGGGAGGGTCGGAAACACCATATATTTT,CASSRIIGTGRVGNTIYF,18,TRBJ1-3,-,TRBD1,TRBV6-6
TGTGCCAGCAGCGTCAACATGGATGGCAATCAGCCCCAGCATTTT,CASSVNMDGNQPQHF,15,TRBJ1-5,-,-,TRBV9
TGTGCCAGCAGCGGCAACTATCAGCCCCAGCATTTT,CASSGNYQPQHF,12,TRBJ1-5,-,-,TRBV2
TGCAGCGTGGGGGGCGGGAGGATCAACAATGAGCAGTTCTTC,CSVGGGRINNEQFF,14,TRBJ2-1,-,TRBD2,TRBV29-1
TGTGCCAGCAGCTTAGACCGCTGGGACAGAGTCGATGCTTTCTTT,CASSLDRWDRVDAFF,15,TRBJ1-1,once,TRBD1,TRBV5-6
TGTGCCTGGAGTTTCCCTTCTCCGAACACCGGGGAGCTGTTTTTT,CAWSFPSPNTGELFF,15,TRBJ2-2,-,-,TRBV30
TGTGCCACCAGTTGGAACGGGAGGGGACCCCCTCTCTCCTACGAGCAGTACTTC,CATSWNGRGPPLSYEQYF,18,TRBJ2-7,-,TRBD2,TRBV24-1
TGTGCCAGCAGTTACCGGGGTCGGGGTAATTCACCCCTCCACTTT,CASSYRGRGNSPLHF,15,TRBJ1-6,-,-,TRBV27
TGTGCCAGCAGCTTTTTGACGGGGTGGTTTGGCTACACCTTC,CASSFLTGWFGYTF,14,TRBJ1-2,-,-,TRBV6-5
TGTGCCAGCAGCTTACAACCCGGGACAGGGGGCACGGATGGCTACACCTTC,CASSLQPGTGGTDGYTF,17,TRBJ1-2,few,TRBD1,TRBV7-2
TGTGCCAGCAGCGGGTGGGTAGGGGTCACCAACACTGAAGCTTTCTTT,CASSGWVGVTNTEAFF,16,TRBJ1-1,-,-,TRBV5-6
TGTGCCAGTAGTGTCCGGACTAGCCGCGATGAGCAGTTCTTC,CASSVRTSRDEQFF,14,TRBJ2-1,-,TRBD2,TRBV19
TGTGCCAGCAGTTTATCTTCGGCGGGGGGGGACACAGATACGCAGTATTTT,CASSLSSAGGDTDTQYF,17,TRBJ2-3,once,TRBD2,TRBV28
TGTGCCAGCGCCCGGGACTCTCGCTCTGGAAACACCATATATTTT,CASARDSRSGNTIYF,15,TRBJ1-3,-,-,TRBV5-6
TGTGCCAGCAGCTACACGGACAGGGACACTGAAGCTTTCTTT,CASSYTDRDTEAFF,14,TRBJ1-1,-,TRBD1,TRBV5-6
TGTGCCAGTAGTCATGGGACTAGCGGGAGTGAGCAGTTCTTC,CASSHGTSGSEQFF,14,TRBJ2-1,-,TRBD2,TRBV19
TGTGCCACCAGCAGAGATCGGGGGGGTCAGCCCCAGCATTTT,CATSRDRGGQPQHF,14,TRBJ1-5,-,-,TRBV15
TGTGCTAGTGGTTTGGTACAGGGGGATTTTCGAGGAGGACAGCCCCAGCATTTT,CASGLVQGDFRGGQPQHF,18,TRBJ1-5,-,TRBD1,TRBV12-5
TGTGCCAGCACACGGGGTAATAATTCACCCCTCCACTTT,CASTRGNNSPLHF,13,TRBJ1-6,-,-,TRBV6-1
TGTGCCAGCACCGAAAGCGGGGGAATGAACACTGAAGCTTTCTTT,CASTESGGMNTEAFF,15,TRBJ1-1,-,-,TRBV6-5
TGTGCCCGCGGTGGGGGCCCGGAGACCCAGTACTTC,CARGGGPETQYF,12,TRBJ2-5,-,-,TRBV30
TGTGCCAGCACTTTAGGGACTACCTACGAGCAGTACTTC,CASTLGTTYEQYF,13,TRBJ2-7,-,TRBD2,TRBV28
TGTGCCTGGGGTAGGGCAGCCAGCAATCAGCCCCAGCATTTT,CAWGRAASNQPQHF,14,TRBJ1-5,few,-,TRBV30
TGTGCCAGCAGTTCAAACAGGATAAATGAGCAGTTCTTC,CASSSNRINEQFF,13,TRBJ2-1,-,-,TRBV27
TGCGCCAGCAGCTTGGGGGACTCCTATGGCTACACCTTC,CASSLGDSYGYTF,13,TRBJ1-2,-,-,TRBV5-1
TGTGCCAGCAGGCCACAGTGGGAGCAGTACTTC,CASRPQWEQYF,11,TRBJ2-7,-,-,TRBV28
TGTGCCAGCAGCTTAGAAGTAGGGAATAGCGACGATGAGCAGTTCTTC,CASSLEVGNSDDEQFF,16,TRBJ2-1,-,-,TRBV7-6
TGTGCCAGCAGGGTCCAGAATTCACCCCTCCACTTT,CASRVQNSPLHF,12,TRBJ1-6,-,-,TRBV12-3/TRBV12-4
TGCGCCAGCAGCCATATGGACAGCCCCTACGAGCAGTACTTC,CASSHMDSPYEQYF,14,TRBJ2-7,-,-,TRBV4-1
TGCAGTGCTGTAGACAGCTACGAGCAGTACTTC,CSAVDSYEQYF,11,TRBJ2-7,-,-,TRBV20-1
TGCGCCAGCAGACGCTTAACTGGGGGCACGAGGGATGGCTACACCTTC,CASRRLTGGTRDGYTF,16,TRBJ1-2,once,-,TRBV5-1
TGTGCCAGCAGTGAACTGGGTTGGATCTATGGCTACACCTTC,CASSELGWIYGYTF,14,TRBJ1-2,-,-,TRBV25-1
TGTGCCAGCAGCCCCGGGAGATTTGGAAACACCATATATTTT,CASSPGRFGNTIYF,14,TRBJ1-3,-,-,TRBV7-9
TGTGCCAGCAGCCAAACCGGCGGTGTAGATGAGCAGTTCTTC,CASSQTGGVDEQFF,14,TRBJ2-1,-,-,TRBV7-3
TGTGCCACCCCAGGGGGCGAGGGTGGCTACACCTTC,CATPGGEGGYTF,12,TRBJ1-2,-,TRBD1,TRBV5-4
TGTGCCAGCCGACGAGATAATTCACCCCTCCACTTT,CASRRDNSPLHF,12,TRBJ1-6,-,-,TRBV3-1/TRBV3-2
TGTGCCAACATTGGGGCTAGCGGCTACACAGATACGCAGTATTTT,CANIGASGYTDTQYF,15,TRBJ2-3,-,TRBD2,TRBV19
TGTGCCACCAGTGCCACAGGGGGTAATCGAGCTTTCTTT,CATSATGGNRAFF,13,TRBJ1-1,-,TRBD1,TRBV24-1
TGTGCCAGCAGCTTAGCCCGAGAACAAGAGACCCAGTACTTC,CASSLAREQETQYF,14,TRBJ2-5,few,-,TRBV7-9
TGTGCCAGCTCACCACCAGGGTCCTTGTCTTACGAGCAGTACTTC,CASSPPGSLSYEQYF,15,TRBJ2-7,-,-,TRBV18
TGTGCCAGCAGTCAGGCCGGGAACACTGAAGCTTTCTTT,CASSQAGNTEAFF,13,TRBJ1-1,-,-,TRBV6-6
TGTGCCAGCAGCGGGATCTCTGGAAACACCATATATTTT,CASSGISGNTIYF,13,TRBJ1-3,-,-,TRBV6-2/TRBV6-3
TGTGCCAGCAGCGTGGGGCGGGATGCCGAGCAGTACTTC,CASSVGRDAEQYF,13,TRBJ2-7,-,-,TRBV11-3
TGCGCCAGCTCCCCCTTCGAGAACACTGAAGCTTTCTTT,CASSPFENTEAFF,13,TRBJ1-1,-,-,TRBV10-2
TGTGCCAGCTCATCCGGGGCGGGGTACGAGCAGTACTTC,CASSSGAGYEQYF,13,TRBJ2-7,-,-,TRBV18
TGTGCCACCAAACGACAGGGGGCGGCGGGAAACACCATATATTTT,CATKRQGAAGNTIYF,15,TRBJ1-3,-,-,TRBV21-1
TGTGCCAGCAGCCAAGAGGGCCTAACCCTATCCTACGAGCAGTACTTC,CASSQEGLTLSYEQYF,16,TRBJ2-7,-,-,TRBV4-2
TGTGCCTGGAGTGACACGGCGGGAGGCAATAAGTTCTTC,CAWSDTAGGNKFF,13,TRBJ2-1,-,TRBD2,TRBV30
TGTGCCAGCAGCCAAGACCTTTACGGGAGCAGGCAGTATTTT,CASSQDLYGSRQYF,14,TRBJ2-3,-,-,TRBV14
TGTGCCACCAGCAGAGATAGGGTTTCGGACGAGCAGTACTTC,CATSRDRVSDEQYF,14,TRBJ2-7,-,-,TRBV15
TGTGCCAGCAGCTTGGGGGGTTTCCGTGATGGCTACACCTTC,CASSLGGFRDGYTF,14,TRBJ1-2,-,-,TRBV7-9
TGTGCCACCAGCAGCCGGGGGAGGGTCGTGGAAAAACTGTTTTTT,CATSSRGRVVEKLFF,15,TRBJ1-4,-,-,TRBV15
TGTGCCAGCAGCCTCACCGGGGTGAACACTGAAGCTTTCTTT,CASSLTGVNTEAFF,14,TRBJ1-1,-,-,TRBV3-1/TRBV3-2